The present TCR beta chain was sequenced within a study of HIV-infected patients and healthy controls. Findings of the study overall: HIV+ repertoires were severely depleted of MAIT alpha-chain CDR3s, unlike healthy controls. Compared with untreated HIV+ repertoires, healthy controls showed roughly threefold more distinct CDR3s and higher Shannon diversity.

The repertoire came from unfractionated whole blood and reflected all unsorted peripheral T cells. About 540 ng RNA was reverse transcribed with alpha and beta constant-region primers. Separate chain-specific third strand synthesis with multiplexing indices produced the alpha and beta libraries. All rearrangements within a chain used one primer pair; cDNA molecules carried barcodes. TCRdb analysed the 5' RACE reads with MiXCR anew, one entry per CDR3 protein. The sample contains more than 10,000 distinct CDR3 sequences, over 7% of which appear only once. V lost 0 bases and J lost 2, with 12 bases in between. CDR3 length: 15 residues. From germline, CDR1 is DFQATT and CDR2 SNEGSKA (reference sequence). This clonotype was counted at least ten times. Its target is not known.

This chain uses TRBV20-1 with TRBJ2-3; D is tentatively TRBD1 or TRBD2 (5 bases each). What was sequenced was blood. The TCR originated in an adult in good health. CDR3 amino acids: CSARDLGTYTDTQYF. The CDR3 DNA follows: TGCAGTGCTAGAGATCTAGGGACCTACACAGATACGCAGTATTTT.